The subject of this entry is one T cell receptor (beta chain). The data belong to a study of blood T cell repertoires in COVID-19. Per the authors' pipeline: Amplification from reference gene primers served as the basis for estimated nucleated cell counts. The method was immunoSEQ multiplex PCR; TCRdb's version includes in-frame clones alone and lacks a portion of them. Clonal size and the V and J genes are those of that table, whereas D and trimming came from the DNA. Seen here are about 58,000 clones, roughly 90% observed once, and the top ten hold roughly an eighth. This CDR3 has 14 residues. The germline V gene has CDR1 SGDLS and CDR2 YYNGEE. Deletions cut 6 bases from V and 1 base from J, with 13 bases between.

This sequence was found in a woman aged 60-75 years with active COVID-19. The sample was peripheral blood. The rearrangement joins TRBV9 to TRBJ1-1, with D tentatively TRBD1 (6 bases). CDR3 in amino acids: CASKRDITNTEAFF. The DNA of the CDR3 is TGTGCCAGCAAACGGGACATAACGAACACTGAAGCTTTCTTT.